This record concerns one TCR beta chain sequence. One end of the junction does not line up with germline, which may come from a read error. These data are taken from a study of blood T cell repertoires in COVID-19. Study context: The United States, Italy and Spain supplied acute and convalescent COVID-19 samples. T cells, B-cell-depleted T cells, or PBMCs supplied cDNA or gDNA.

Germline CDR1 reads SGHTA; CDR2 reads FQGNSA. This CDR3 spans 13 amino acids. In the source study's methods: It was from reference gene primer amplification that nucleated cell counts were estimated. TCRdb keeps only in-frame clones here, not all; method: immunoSEQ multiplex PCR. That table furnishes V, J and clone size, whereas the DNA furnished D and trimming. This table has about 250,000 clones, 65% to 85% appearing once. Sequencing was done on a sample of peripheral blood. The TCR was taken from a middle-aged man with active or convalescent COVID-19. V is TRBV7-2 and J is TRBJ2-5; perhaps TRBD1 as D (6 bases). CDR3 loop: CASSSRRMDSANF. CDR3 in DNA: TGTGCCAGCAGCTCACGCCGCATGGACAGTGCCAACTTC. The complete variable domain, with remaining parts taken from reference TRBV7-2 and TRBJ2-5, reads GAGVSQSPSNKVTEKGKDVELRCDPISGHTALYWYRQSLGQGLEFLIYFQGNSAPDKSGLPSDRFSAERTGGSVSTLTIQRTQQEDSAVYLCASSSRRMDSANFGPGTRLLVL.